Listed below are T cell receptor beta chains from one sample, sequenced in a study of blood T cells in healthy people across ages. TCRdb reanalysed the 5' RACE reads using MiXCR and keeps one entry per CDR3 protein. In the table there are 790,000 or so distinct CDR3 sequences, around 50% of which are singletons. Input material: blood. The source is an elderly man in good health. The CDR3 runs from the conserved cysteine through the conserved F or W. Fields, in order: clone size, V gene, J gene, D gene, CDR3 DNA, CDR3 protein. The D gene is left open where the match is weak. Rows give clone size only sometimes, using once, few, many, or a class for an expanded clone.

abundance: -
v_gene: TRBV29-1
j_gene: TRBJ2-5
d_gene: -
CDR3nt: TGCAGCGTTGCCTTGACCCCACCGGAGCAGTACTTC
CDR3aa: CSVALTPPEQYF

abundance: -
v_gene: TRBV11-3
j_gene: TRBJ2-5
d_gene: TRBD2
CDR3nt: TGTGCCAGCAGCGCCGGGAATAGCGGGAGATTTGTAGCAGAGACCCAGTACTTC
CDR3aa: CASSAGNSGRFVAETQYF

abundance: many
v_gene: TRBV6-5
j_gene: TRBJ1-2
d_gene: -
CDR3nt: TGTGCCAGCAGTTACTCGAGCGTTGTAGGGGTCTATGGCTACACCTTC
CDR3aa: CASSYSSVVGVYGYTF

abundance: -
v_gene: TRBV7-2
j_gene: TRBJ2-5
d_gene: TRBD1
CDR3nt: TGTGCCAGCAGTCAAGAGGGGGCGCACAATGAGCAGTACTTC
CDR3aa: CASSQEGAHNEQYF

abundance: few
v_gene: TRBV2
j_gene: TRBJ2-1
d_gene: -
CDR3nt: TGTGCCAGCAGTGACGGACGGCAGACCTACAATGAGCAGTTCTTC
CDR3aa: CASSDGRQTYNEQFF

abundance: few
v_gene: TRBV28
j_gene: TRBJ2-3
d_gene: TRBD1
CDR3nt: TGTGCCAGCAACCGGGACAGGGCCACAGATACGCAGTATTTT
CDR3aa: CASNRDRATDTQYF

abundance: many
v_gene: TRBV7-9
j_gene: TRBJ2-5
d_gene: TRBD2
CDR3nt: TGTGCCAGCGAACTAGCGTTGGAGACCCAGTACTTC
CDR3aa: CASELALETQYF

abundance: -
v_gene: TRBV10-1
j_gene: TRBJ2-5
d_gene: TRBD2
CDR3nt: TGCGCCAGCAGTGAGAGGATAGGACTAGCGGGAGCCTACCAAGAGACCCAGTACTTC
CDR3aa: CASSERIGLAGAYQETQYF

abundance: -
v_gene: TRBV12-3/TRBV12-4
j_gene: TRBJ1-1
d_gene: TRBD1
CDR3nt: TGTGCCAGCAGTTTAGGGGGGACAGGGACGATGGCTTTCTTT
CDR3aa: CASSLGGTGTMAFF

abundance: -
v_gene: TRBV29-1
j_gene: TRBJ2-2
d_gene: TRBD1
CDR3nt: TGCAGCGTTTCAACAGGGGGCGCAACCGGGGAGCTGTTTTTT
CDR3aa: CSVSTGGATGELFF

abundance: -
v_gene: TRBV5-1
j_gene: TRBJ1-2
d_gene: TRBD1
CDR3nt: TGCGCCAGCAGCTCTGATGGACAGGCTTTTTCCTATGGCTACACCTTC
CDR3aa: CASSSDGQAFSYGYTF

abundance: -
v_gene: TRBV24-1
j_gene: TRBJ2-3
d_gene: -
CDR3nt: TGTGCCTCCAGTGCTGGAGCAGGGGCCTTAGATACGCAGTATTTT
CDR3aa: CASSAGAGALDTQYF

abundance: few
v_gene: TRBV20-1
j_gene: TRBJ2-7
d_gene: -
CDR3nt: TGCAGTGCTAGTGGAGGAGATCACTTCGAGCAGTACTTC
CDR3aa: CSASGGDHFEQYF

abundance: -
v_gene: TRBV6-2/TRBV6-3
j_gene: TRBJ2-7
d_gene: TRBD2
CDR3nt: TGTGCCAGCAGTTATAGAGGTAGCGGGAGCTTCGACGAGCAGTACTTC
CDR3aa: CASSYRGSGSFDEQYF

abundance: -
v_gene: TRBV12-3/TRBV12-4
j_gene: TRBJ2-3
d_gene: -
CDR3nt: TGTGCCAGCAGTGGACGGGTGAGAGCAGATGTGCAGTATTTT
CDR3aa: CASSGRVRADVQYF

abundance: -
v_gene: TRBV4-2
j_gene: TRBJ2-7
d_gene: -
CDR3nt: TGTGCCAGCAGCTCCTTGTTTGCCGAGGAGGGGGGCTACGAGCAGTACTTC
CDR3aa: CASSSLFAEEGGYEQYF

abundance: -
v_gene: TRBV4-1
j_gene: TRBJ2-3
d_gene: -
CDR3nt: TGCGCCAGCGGAGAGGGCCGTACTGGTCCAGATACGCAGTATTTT
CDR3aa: CASGEGRTGPDTQYF

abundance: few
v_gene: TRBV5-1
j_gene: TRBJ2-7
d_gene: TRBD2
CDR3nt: TGCGCCAGCAGCTTGGGTGGGACTAGCGCCCACGAGCAGTACTTC
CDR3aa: CASSLGGTSAHEQYF

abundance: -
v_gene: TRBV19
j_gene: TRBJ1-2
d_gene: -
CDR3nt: TGTGCCAGTACTCCGGCGCGACAAGCTAACTATGGCTACACCTTC
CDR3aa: CASTPARQANYGYTF

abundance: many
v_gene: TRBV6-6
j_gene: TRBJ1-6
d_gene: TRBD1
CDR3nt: TGTGCCAGCATCCTGACAGGGGGCTCGAATTCACCCCTCCACTTT
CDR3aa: CASILTGGSNSPLHF

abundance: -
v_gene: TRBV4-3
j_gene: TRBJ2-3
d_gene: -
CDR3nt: TGCGCCAGCAGCCGGGTGGAGGGGGATACGCAGTATTTT
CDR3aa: CASSRVEGDTQYF

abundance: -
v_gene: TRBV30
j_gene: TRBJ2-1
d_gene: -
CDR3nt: TGTGCCTGGACCGGGCTGGGGGATTACAATGAGCAGTTCTTC
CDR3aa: CAWTGLGDYNEQFF

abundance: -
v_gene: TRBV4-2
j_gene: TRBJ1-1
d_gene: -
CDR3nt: TGTGCCAGCAGTCTCGGGGGTCTGAGGACTGAAGCTTTCTTT
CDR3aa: CASSLGGLRTEAFF

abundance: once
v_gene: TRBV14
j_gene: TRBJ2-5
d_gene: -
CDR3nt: TGTGCCAGCAGCCGTAGACACGACAGAGGGGAGACCCAGTACTTC
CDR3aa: CASSRRHDRGETQYF

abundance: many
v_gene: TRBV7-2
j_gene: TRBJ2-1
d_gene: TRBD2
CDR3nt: TGTGCCAGCAGCATAAGGACTAGCTATGAGCAGTTCTTC
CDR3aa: CASSIRTSYEQFF

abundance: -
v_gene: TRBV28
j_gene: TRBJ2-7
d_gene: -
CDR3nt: TGTGCCAGCAGTTTTTTGGGACGGACCTACGAGCAGTACTTC
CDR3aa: CASSFLGRTYEQYF

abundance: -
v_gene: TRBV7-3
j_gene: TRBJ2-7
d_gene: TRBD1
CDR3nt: TGTGCCAGCAGCTCTACCGGGACAGGGGGCGAGCAGTACTTC
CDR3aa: CASSSTGTGGEQYF

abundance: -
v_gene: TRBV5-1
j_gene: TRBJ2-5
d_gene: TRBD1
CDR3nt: TGCGCCAGCAGCTCTGGACAGGCGTCGCAGCAGTACTTC
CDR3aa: CASSSGQASQQYF

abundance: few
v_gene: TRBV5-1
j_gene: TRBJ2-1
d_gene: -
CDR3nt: TGCGCCAGCATCCCGGGGCAGGGGAACTACAATGAGCAGTTCTTC
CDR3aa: CASIPGQGNYNEQFF

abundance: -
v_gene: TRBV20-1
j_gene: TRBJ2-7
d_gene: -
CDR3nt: TGCAGTGCTAGAGATGGCAGGGCGGTGGAGCAGTACTTC
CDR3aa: CSARDGRAVEQYF

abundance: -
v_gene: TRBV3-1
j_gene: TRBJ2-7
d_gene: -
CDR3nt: TGTGCCAGCAGCCAGGACAGATACGAGCAGTACTTC
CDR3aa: CASSQDRYEQYF

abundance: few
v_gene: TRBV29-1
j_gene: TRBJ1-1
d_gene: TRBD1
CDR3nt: TGCAGCGTTGCCGGACAGGACCACACTGAAGCTTTCTTT
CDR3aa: CSVAGQDHTEAFF

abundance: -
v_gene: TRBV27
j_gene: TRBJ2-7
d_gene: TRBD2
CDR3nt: TGTGCCAGCAGTCCGGCGCCACTAGCGACTTCATCATCCTACGAGCAGTACTTC
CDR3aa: CASSPAPLATSSSYEQYF

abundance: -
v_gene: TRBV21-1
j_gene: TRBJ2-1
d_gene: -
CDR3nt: TGTGCCAGCAGCAAACCTGACGGTACCCCTCCTTACAATGAGCAGTTCTTC
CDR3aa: CASSKPDGTPPYNEQFF

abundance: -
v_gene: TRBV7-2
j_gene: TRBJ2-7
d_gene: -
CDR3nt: TGTGCCAGCAGCCCGGGACACGGAAGCCACGAGCAGTACTTC
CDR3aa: CASSPGHGSHEQYF

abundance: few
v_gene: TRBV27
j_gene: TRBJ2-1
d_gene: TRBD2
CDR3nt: TGTGCCAGCAGTTTGAGGTCGGATGGGGGGGACTACCCCTACAATGAGCAGTTCTTC
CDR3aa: CASSLRSDGGDYPYNEQFF

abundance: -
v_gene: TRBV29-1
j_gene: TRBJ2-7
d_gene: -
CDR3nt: TGCAGCGTCGAAAGCGACTACGAGCAGTACTTC
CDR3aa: CSVESDYEQYF

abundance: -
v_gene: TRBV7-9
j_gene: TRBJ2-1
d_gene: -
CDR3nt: TGTGCCGGCAGCCAATCAACTTTTATGTGGGAGGACCCCTACAATGAGCAGTTCTTC
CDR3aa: CAGSQSTFMWEDPYNEQFF

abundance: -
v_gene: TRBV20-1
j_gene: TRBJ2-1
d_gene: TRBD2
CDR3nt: TGCAGTGCTAGAGATCGGGTAGTACTAGCGGACCAAGAGACCCAGTTCTTC
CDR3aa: CSARDRVVLADQETQFF

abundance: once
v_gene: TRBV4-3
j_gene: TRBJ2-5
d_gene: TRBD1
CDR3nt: TGCGCCAGCAGCCAAGGAAGAGTAACGGGACAGCTTCAAGAGACCCAGTACTTC
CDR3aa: CASSQGRVTGQLQETQYF

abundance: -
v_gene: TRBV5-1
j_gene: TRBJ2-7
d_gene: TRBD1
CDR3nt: TGCGCTAGCAGCTTGGTGGACAGGCGCGAGCAGTACTTC
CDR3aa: CASSLVDRREQYF